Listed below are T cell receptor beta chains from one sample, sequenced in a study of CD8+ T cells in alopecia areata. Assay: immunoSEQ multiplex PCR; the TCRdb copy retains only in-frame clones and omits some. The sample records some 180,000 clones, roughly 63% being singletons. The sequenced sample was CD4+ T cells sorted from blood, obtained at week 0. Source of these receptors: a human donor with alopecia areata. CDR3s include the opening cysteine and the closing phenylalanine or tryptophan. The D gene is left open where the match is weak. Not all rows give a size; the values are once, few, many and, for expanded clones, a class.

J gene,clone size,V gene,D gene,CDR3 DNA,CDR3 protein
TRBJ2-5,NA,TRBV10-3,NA,TGTGCCATCAGTGAGTTACCCTCAGAGACCCAGTACTTC,CAISELPSETQYF
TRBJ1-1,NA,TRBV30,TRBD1,TGTGCCTGGAGTGGAGCAGGGGGCACTGAAGCTTTCTTT,CAWSGAGGTEAFF
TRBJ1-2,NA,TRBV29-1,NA,TGCAGCGTGGATATGACAGGTCGAGTGGGGGGCTACACCTTC,CSVDMTGRVGGYTF
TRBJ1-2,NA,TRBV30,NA,TGTGCCTGGAGTGTCATACCTAACTATGGCTACACCTTC,CAWSVIPNYGYTF
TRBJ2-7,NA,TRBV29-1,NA,TGCAGCGTTGCACTAGCCAAAACCTACGAGCAGTACTTC,CSVALAKTYEQYF
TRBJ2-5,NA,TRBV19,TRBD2,TGTGCCAGTAGTTCTAGACTAGCGGGGGGCGAGACCCAGTACTTC,CASSSRLAGGETQYF
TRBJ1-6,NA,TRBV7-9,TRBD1,TGTGCCAGCAGCTCCGGACAGGGGTCCTCACCCCTCCACTTT,CASSSGQGSSPLHF
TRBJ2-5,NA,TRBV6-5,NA,TGTGCCAGCAGTTACTCCGGGCAAGAGACCCAGTACTTC,CASSYSGQETQYF
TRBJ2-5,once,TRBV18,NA,TGTGCCAGCTCCCCCACAGGAGTTCAAGAGACCCAGTACTTC,CASSPTGVQETQYF
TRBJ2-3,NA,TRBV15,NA,TGTGCCACCAGCATAAGAGGTACGCAGTATTTT,CATSIRGTQYF
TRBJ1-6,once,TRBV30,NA,TGTGCCTGGAGTGGTCAGATTAATTCACCCCTCCACTTT,CAWSGQINSPLHF
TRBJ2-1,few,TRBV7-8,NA,TGTGCCAGCAGCCCACCTCGCCGGATGGGGAATGAGCAGTTCTTC,CASSPPRRMGNEQFF
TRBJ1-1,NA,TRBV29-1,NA,TGCAGCGTTGAAACGCGGCAAGTCATGAACACTGAAGCTTTCTTT,CSVETRQVMNTEAFF
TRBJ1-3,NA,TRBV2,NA,TGTGCCAGCAGTGGGGCGGGTTCGGACAGAGGCTCTGGAAACACCATATATTTT,CASSGAGSDRGSGNTIYF
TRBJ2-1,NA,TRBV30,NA,TGTGCCTGGAGTCAACTTTACAATGAGCAGTTCTTC,CAWSQLYNEQFF
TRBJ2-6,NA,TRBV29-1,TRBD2,TGCAGCGTCCGTCAACTAGCGGGGGGCAACTCTGGGGCCAACGTCCTGACTTTC,CSVRQLAGGNSGANVLTF
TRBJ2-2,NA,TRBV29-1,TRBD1,TGCAGCGCAGACAGGGGGCGCGACGGGGAGCTGTTTTTT,CSADRGRDGELFF
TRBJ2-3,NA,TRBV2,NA,TGTGCCAGCCCGGCGACCGAATCAGATACGCAGTATTTT,CASPATESDTQYF
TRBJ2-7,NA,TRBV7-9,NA,TGTGCCAGCAGCCAGAGGGAAGGGCAGGGCAACTACGAGCAGTACTTC,CASSQREGQGNYEQYF
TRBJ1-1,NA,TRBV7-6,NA,TGTGCCAGCAGCGCGGGGACAAACAGGGCCACTGAAGCTTTCTTT,CASSAGTNRATEAFF